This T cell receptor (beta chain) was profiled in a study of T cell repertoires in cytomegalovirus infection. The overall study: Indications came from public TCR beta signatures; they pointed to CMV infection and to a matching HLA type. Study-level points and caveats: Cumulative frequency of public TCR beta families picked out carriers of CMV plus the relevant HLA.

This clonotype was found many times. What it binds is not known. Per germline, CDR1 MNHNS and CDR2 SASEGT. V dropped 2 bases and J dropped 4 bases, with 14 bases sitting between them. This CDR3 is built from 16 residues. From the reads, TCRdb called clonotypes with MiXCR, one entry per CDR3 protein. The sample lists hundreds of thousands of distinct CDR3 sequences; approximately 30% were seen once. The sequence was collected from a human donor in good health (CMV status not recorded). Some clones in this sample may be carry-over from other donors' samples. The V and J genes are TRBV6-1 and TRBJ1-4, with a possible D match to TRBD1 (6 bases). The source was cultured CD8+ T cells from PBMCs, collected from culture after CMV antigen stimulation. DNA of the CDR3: TGTGCCAGCAGTGAATATCTGGACAGAATTAATGAAAAACTGTTTTTT. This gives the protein CASSEYLDRINEKLFF.